This TCR beta chain was captured by sequencing in a study of metastatic and nonmetastatic thyroid tumors. Across the whole study: A comparison of repertoires was made across blood and tumor or nodule tissue from malignant and benign thyroid patients.

Whole-study results and caveats: Malignant thyroid tumors reportedly exceeded benign nodules significantly in TCR beta diversity, with the difference appearing in blood and tumor.

This clone was seen more than once but under ten times. Its antigen is not identified. It is likely a read error, because the conserved phenylalanine at the end of the CDR3 is missing. Every patient underwent thyroid surgery untreated. Source study methods: A classifier of distant metastasis in papillary thyroid cancer was built from CDR3 differences (across clinicopathological groups). With MiXCR, TCRdb reprocessed the PCR reads. The V and J calls were not made by the authors but by TCRdb's processing. The sample lists roughly 83,000 clones; around 14% were seen once. Per germline, CDR1 MNHNS and CDR2 SASEGT. The CDR3 is made up of 17 amino acids. After removal of 6 bases from V and 3 bases from J, the junction contained 14 bases not matched to a gene.

The sequenced material came from blood. The receptor was isolated from a female donor with papillary thyroid cancer or a benign thyroid nodule (not recorded which). Some clones in this sample may be carry-over from other donors' samples. This chain uses TRBV6-1 with TRBJ1-2, with 9 positions matching TRBD1. The CDR3 DNA reads as TGTGCCAGCAGCACATCCCCGCGGACAGGGGTGCACTATGGCTACACCCTC. It is translated as CASSTSPRTGVHYGYTL.